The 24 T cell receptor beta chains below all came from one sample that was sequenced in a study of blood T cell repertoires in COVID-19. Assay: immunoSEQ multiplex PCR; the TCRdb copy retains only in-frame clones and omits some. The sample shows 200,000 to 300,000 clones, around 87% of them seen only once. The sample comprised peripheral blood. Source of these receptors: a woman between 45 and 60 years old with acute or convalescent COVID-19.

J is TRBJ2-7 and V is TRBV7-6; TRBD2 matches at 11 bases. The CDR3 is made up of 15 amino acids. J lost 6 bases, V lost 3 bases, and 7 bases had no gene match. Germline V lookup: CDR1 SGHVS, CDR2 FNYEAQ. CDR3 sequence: CASSFSLAGAGEQYF. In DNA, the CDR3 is TGTGCCAGCAGCTTCTCACTAGCGGGAGCGGGCGAGCAGTACTTC.

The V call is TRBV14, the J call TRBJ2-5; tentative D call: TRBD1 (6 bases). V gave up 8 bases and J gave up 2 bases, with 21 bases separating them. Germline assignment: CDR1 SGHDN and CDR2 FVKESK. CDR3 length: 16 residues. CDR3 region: CASGSNRRQEQETQYF. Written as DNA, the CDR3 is TGTGCCAGCGGGTCAAATCGCAGACAGGAACAAGAGACCCAGTACTTC.

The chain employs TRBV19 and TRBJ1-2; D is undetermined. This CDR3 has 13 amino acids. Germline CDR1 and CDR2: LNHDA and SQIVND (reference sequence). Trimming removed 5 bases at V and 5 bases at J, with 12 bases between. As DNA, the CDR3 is TGTGCCAGTAGTGCGGCGGTATATTATGGCTACACCTTC. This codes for CASSAAVYYGYTF.

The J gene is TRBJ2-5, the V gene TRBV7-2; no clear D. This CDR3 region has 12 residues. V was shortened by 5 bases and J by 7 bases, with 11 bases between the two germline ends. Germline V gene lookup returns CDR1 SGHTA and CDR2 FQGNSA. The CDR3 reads CASSPSSRTQYF. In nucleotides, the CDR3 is TGTGCCAGCAGCCCCTCATCGCGGACCCAGTACTTC. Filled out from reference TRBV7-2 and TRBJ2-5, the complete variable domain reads GAGVSQSPSNKVTEKGKDVELRCDPISGHTALYWYRQSLGQGLEFLIYFQGNSAPDKSGLPSDRFSAERTGGSVSTLTIQRTQQEDSAVYLCASSPSSRTQYFGPGTRLLVL.

CDR3 residues: CASSPTPDSRKLFF. The CDR3 coding sequence is TGTGCCAGCAGTCCCACCCCGGACAGTCGCAAACTGTTTTTT. The chain couples TRBV28 to TRBJ1-4; perhaps TRBD1 as D (6 bases). CDR3 size: 14 residues. Germline V gene sequence: CDR1 MDHEN, CDR2 SYDVKM. Trimming removed 5 bases at V and 11 bases at J, with 18 bases between.

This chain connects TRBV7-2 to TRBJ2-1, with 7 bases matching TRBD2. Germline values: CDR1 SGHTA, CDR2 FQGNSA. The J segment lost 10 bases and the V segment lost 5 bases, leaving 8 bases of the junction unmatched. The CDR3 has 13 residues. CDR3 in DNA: TGTGCCAGCAGCCCGAGACTAGCCCAGGAGCAGTTCTTC. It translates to CASSPRLAQEQFF.

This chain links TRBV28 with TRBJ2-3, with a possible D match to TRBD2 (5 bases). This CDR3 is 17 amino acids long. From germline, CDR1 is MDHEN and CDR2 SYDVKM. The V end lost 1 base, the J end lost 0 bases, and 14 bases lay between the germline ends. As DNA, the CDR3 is TGTGCCAGCAGTTTATACCCCCGGGAAATTAGCACAGATACGCAGTATTTT. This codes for CASSLYPREISTDTQYF.

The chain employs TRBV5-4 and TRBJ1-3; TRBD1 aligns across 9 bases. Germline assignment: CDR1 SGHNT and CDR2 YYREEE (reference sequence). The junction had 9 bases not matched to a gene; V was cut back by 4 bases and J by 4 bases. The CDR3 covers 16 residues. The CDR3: CASSNGDRVTGNTIYF. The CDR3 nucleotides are TGTGCCAGCAGCAACGGGGACAGGGTAACAGGAAACACCATATATTTT.

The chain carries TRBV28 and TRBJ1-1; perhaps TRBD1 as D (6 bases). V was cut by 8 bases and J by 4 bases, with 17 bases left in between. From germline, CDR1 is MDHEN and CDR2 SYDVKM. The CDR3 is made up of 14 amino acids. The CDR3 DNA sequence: TGTGCCAGCGTACCCACCGGGACAAGCACTGAAGCTTTCTTT. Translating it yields CASVPTGTSTEAFF.

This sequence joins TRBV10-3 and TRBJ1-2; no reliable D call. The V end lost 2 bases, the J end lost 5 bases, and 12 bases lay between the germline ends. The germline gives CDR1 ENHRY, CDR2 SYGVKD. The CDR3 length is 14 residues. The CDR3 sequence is CAISEGGIEYGYTF. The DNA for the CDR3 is TGTGCCATCAGTGAGGGAGGGATAGAATATGGCTACACCTTC.

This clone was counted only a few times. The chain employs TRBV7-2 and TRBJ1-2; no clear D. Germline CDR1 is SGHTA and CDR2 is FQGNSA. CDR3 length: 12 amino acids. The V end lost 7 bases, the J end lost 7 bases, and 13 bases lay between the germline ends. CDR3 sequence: CASTSALGGYTF. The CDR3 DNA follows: TGTGCCAGCACCTCCGCCCTCGGTGGCTACACCTTC.

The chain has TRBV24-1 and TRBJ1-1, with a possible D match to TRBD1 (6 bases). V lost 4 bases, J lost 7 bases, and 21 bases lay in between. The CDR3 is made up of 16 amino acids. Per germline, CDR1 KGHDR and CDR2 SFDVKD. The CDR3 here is CATSDPSSDRPSEAFF. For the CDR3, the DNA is TGTGCCACCAGTGACCCCTCGAGCGACAGGCCCAGTGAAGCTTTCTTT.

The CDR3 spells CASSLFPQREFASYEQYF. The DNA for the CDR3 is TGTGCCAGCAGCTTATTCCCCCAGCGGGAGTTCGCCTCCTACGAGCAGTACTTC. The V and J genes are TRBV7-9 and TRBJ2-7, with 8 bases matching TRBD2. Germline-derived CDR1 and CDR2 are SEHNR and FQNEAQ (reference sequence). V lost 2 bases, J lost 0 bases, and 12 bases stayed unmatched. The length of the CDR3 is 18 residues.

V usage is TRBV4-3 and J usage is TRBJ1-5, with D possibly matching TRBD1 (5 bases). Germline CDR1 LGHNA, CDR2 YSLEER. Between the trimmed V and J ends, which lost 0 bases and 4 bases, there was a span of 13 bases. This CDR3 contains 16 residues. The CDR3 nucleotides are TGCGCCAGCAGCCAAGATCAGGAAGGGGCTAATCAGCCCCAGCATTTT. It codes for CASSQDQEGANQPQHF.

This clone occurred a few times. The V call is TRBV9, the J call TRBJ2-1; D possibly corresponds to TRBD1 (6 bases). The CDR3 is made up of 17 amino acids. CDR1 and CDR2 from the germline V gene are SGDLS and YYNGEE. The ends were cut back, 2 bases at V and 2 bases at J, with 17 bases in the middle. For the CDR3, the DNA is TGTGCCAGCAGCGTCCCAAAGACAGGTAACCCCTACAATGAGCAGTTCTTC. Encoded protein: CASSVPKTGNPYNEQFF.

The DNA for the CDR3 is TGTGCCAGCAGTGGTGTTAGCTATCTTTCCTACGAGCAGTACTTC. This gives the protein CASSGVSYLSYEQYF. The rearrangement uses TRBV2 and TRBJ2-7; no firm D call. Trimming removed 4 bases at V and 1 base at J, with 14 bases between. This CDR3 comprises 15 residues. Germline V CDR1 and CDR2: SNHLY, FYNNEI. The whole variable domain, remainder taken from reference TRBV2 and TRBJ2-7, is EPEVTQTPSHQVTQMGQEVILRCVPISNHLYFYWYRQILGQKVEFLVSFYNNEISEKSEIFDDQFSVERPDGSNFTLKIRSTKLEDSAMYFCASSGVSYLSYEQYFGPGTRLTVT.

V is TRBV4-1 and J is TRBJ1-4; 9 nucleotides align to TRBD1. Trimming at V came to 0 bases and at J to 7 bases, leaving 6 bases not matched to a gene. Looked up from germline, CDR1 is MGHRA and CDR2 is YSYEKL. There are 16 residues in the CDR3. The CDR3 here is CASSQDGGQGTEKLFF. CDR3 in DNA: TGCGCCAGCAGCCAAGATGGGGGACAGGGAACTGAAAAACTGTTTTTT.

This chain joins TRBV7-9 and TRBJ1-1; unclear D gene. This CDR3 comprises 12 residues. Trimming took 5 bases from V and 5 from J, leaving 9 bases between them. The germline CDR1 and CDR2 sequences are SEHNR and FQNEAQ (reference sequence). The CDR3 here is CASSIPRTEAFF. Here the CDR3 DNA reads TGTGCCAGCAGCATACCCCGGACTGAAGCTTTCTTT.

CDR3 DNA sequence: TGTGCCAGTAGTCCGGGACTAGCGAGTTACGAGCAGTACTTC. Translation gives CASSPGLASYEQYF. V gene TRBV19 combines with J gene TRBJ2-7; 10 nucleotides match TRBD2. The CDR3 is 14 amino acids. Germline-derived CDR1 and CDR2 are LNHDA and SQIVND (reference sequence). V was pared by 5 bases and J by 4 bases, with 5 bases of the junction left unmatched.

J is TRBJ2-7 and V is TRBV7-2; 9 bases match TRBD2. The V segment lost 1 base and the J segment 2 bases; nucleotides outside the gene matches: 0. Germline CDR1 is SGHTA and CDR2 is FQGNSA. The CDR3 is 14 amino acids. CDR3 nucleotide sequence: TGTGCCAGCAGCTTAGGACTAGCGGCCTACGAGCAGTACTTC. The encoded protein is CASSLGLAAYEQYF.

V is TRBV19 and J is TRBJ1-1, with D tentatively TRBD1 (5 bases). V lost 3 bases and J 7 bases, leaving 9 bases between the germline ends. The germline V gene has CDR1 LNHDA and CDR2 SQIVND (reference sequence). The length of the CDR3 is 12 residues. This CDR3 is CASSIRAGEAFF. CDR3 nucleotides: TGTGCCAGTAGTATCAGGGCTGGTGAAGCTTTCTTT.

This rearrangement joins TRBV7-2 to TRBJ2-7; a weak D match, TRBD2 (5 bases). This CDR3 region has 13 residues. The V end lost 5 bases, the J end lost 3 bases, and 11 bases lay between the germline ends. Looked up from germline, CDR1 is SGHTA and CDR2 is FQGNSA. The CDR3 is CASSHGVNYEQYF. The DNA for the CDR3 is TGTGCCAGCAGCCACGGGGTCAACTACGAGCAGTACTTC. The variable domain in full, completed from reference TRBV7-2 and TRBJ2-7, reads GAGVSQSPSNKVTEKGKDVELRCDPISGHTALYWYRQSLGQGLEFLIYFQGNSAPDKSGLPSDRFSAERTGGSVSTLTIQRTQQEDSAVYLCASSHGVNYEQYFGPGTRLTVT.

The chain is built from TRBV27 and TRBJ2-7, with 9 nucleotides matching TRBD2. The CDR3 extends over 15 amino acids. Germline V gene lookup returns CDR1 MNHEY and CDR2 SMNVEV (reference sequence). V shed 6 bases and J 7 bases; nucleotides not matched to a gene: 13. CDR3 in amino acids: CASSGGLAMEGEQYF. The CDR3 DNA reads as TGTGCCAGCAGCGGCGGACTAGCGATGGAGGGAGAGCAGTACTTC.

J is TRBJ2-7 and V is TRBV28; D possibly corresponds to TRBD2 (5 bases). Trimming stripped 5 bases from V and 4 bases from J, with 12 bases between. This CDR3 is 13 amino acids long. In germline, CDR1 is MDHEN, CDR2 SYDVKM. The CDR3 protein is CASSPGREYEQYF. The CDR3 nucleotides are TGTGCCAGCAGTCCAGGACGGGAATACGAGCAGTACTTC.